A selection of T cell receptor beta chains follows, all from one sample in a study of T cell responses to AZD1222 COVID-19 vaccine. The table came from immunoSEQ multiplex PCR; TCRdb's copy has only in-frame clones and leaves some out. In the table there are 150,000 to 200,000 clones, roughly 89% of which are singletons. This sample comprised peripheral blood, obtained on day 0 of AZD1222 vaccination. Every receptor here comes from an adult in good health. The conserved cysteine and the conserved F or W are not part of the CDR3 here.

J gene: TRBJ2-2; V gene: TRBV6-5; CDR3 protein: ASTTAGNTGELF
J gene: TRBJ2-1; V gene: TRBV7-8; CDR3 protein: ASSVVKLGGSSYNEQF
J gene: TRBJ2-5; V gene: TRBV7-2; CDR3 protein: ASSSRTSGRERETQY
J gene: TRBJ2-7; V gene: TRBV9; CDR3 protein: ASSREDLSYEQY
J gene: TRBJ1-6; V gene: TRBV6-6; CDR3 protein: ASSPREGAISPLH
J gene: TRBJ1-4; V gene: TRBV4-1; CDR3 protein: ASSQEGRVGEKLF
J gene: TRBJ1-3; V gene: TRBV28; CDR3 protein: ASSSLLGAGNTIY
J gene: TRBJ1-5; V gene: TRBV19; CDR3 protein: ASSNTPLQPQH
J gene: TRBJ1-4; V gene: TRBV18; CDR3 protein: ASSPLRTGGNEKLF
J gene: TRBJ2-1; V gene: TRBV5-5; CDR3 protein: ASSLLPQRDNEQF
J gene: TRBJ1-3; V gene: TRBV29-1; CDR3 protein: SARTDSGNTIY
J gene: TRBJ2-3; V gene: TRBV10-3; CDR3 protein: AISETASGRIGGTDTQY
J gene: TRBJ1-2; V gene: TRBV7-9; CDR3 protein: ASSLALEGSYGYT
J gene: TRBJ1-1; V gene: TRBV6-6; CDR3 protein: ASSHPGGAEAF
J gene: TRBJ1-1; V gene: TRBV6-5; CDR3 protein: ASSYGQGSIGTEAF
J gene: TRBJ1-4; V gene: TRBV15; CDR3 protein: ATSRGLTGVQANEKLF
J gene: TRBJ2-7; V gene: TRBV5-5; CDR3 protein: ASSAGQGSGYEQY
J gene: TRBJ1-3; V gene: TRBV15; CDR3 protein: ATSRDISGNTIY
J gene: TRBJ1-2; V gene: TRBV5-4; CDR3 protein: ASSSITGTGGGGYT
J gene: TRBJ2-1; V gene: TRBV7-9; CDR3 protein: ASSLESSSGRVNEQF
J gene: TRBJ2-2; V gene: TRBV5-1; CDR3 protein: ASSPTTVSGELF
J gene: TRBJ2-1; V gene: TRBV6-4; CDR3 protein: ASSLLAGTGAYNEQF
J gene: TRBJ2-2; V gene: TRBV14; CDR3 protein: ASSQVLGTGELF
J gene: TRBJ1-2; V gene: TRBV19; CDR3 protein: ASSIRQGNWYGYT
J gene: TRBJ2-5; V gene: TRBV6-5; CDR3 protein: ASSFRAANVETQY
J gene: TRBJ2-4; V gene: TRBV5-5; CDR3 protein: ASNFDRGGIQY
J gene: TRBJ1-1; V gene: TRBV4-2; CDR3 protein: ASSQGTGSTEAF
J gene: TRBJ1-5; V gene: TRBV19; CDR3 protein: ASNKASSNQPQH
J gene: TRBJ2-1; V gene: TRBV6-5; CDR3 protein: ASSYQTGLLVNEQF
J gene: TRBJ2-7; V gene: TRBV6-2/TRBV6-3; CDR3 protein: ASSYNPQREIRRDEQY
J gene: TRBJ1-6; V gene: TRBV5-8; CDR3 protein: ASSIGTGTVNSPLH
J gene: TRBJ2-1; V gene: TRBV7-9; CDR3 protein: ASSLRQGAYNEQF
J gene: TRBJ2-3; V gene: TRBV3-1/TRBV3-2; CDR3 protein: ASSQGQGRADTQY
J gene: TRBJ2-1; V gene: TRBV11-3; CDR3 protein: ASSSGRLGNEQF
J gene: TRBJ2-7; V gene: TRBV6-1; CDR3 protein: ASSERQGSGEQY
J gene: TRBJ2-3; V gene: TRBV27; CDR3 protein: ASSVRRTDTQY
J gene: TRBJ2-3; V gene: TRBV24-1; CDR3 protein: ATSGQGSGVAGSQYTDTQY
J gene: TRBJ1-3; V gene: TRBV5-6; CDR3 protein: ASSLTQGVNTIY
J gene: TRBJ2-7; V gene: TRBV27; CDR3 protein: ASSLSSRGEQY
J gene: TRBJ1-6; V gene: TRBV9; CDR3 protein: ASSVRDRSNSPLH
J gene: TRBJ2-1; V gene: TRBV7-8; CDR3 protein: ASSFGGRARAYEQF
J gene: TRBJ2-1; V gene: TRBV29-1; CDR3 protein: SVRGGGRRHEQF
J gene: TRBJ1-5; V gene: TRBV10-2; CDR3 protein: ASSPDGRNQPQH
J gene: TRBJ2-6; V gene: TRBV7-9; CDR3 protein: ASSLDDPGANVLT
J gene: TRBJ2-3; V gene: TRBV30; CDR3 protein: AWSWAGGYQDTQY
J gene: TRBJ2-1; V gene: TRBV5-5; CDR3 protein: ASSLAGSLGQF
J gene: TRBJ1-5; V gene: TRBV20-1; CDR3 protein: SASRGSGTGSNQPQH
J gene: TRBJ1-1; V gene: TRBV30; CDR3 protein: AWRTGGPGWGTEAF
J gene: TRBJ2-4; V gene: TRBV7-2; CDR3 protein: ASSKGLAGGPFY